The 2 T cell receptor beta chains below all came from one sample that was sequenced in a study of blood T cell repertoires in COVID-19. Produced via immunoSEQ multiplex PCR; TCRdb's table is partial and in-frame only. Of more than 150,000 clones in the sample, approximately 80% are singletons; the top ten hold roughly 14%. The sequenced sample consisted of PBMCs or T cells enriched from blood (not recorded which). Receptor source: a man aged 55 to 70 who had been exposed to COVID-19.

This chain uses TRBV7-6 with TRBJ2-1, with 9 positions matching TRBD2. Losses at the gene ends were 5 bases for V and 7 bases for J; bases not matched to a gene: 12. The CDR3 runs 16 residues. Germline lookup yields CDR1 SGHVS and CDR2 FNYEAQ. The CDR3 region has the DNA TGTGCCAGCAGCCTAATAGGACTAGCGTTGAAAAATGAGCAGTTCTTC. It specifies CASSLIGLALKNEQFF.

V gene TRBV30 combines with J gene TRBJ1-2; TRBD1 is a possible D gene (5 bases). From germline, CDR1 is GTSNPN and CDR2 SVGIG (reference sequence). The CDR3 loop spans 13 amino acids. With 4 bases removed from V and 8 bases from J, the gap between germline ends came to 17 bases. The CDR3 spells CAWTPGGKWGYTF. CDR3 sequence (DNA): TGTGCCTGGACCCCGGGGGGTAAATGGGGCTACACCTTC.